This T cell receptor beta chain was profiled in a study of T-cell reconstitution after alpha-beta-depleted transplantation in children. Unique molecular identifiers were used to barcode this TCRbeta library. TCRdb independently ran MiXCR on the PCR reads; one entry per CDR3 protein. The data hold about 610,000 distinct CDR3 sequences, with over 9.5% observed a single time. This clonotype was seen a few times. Germline loops: CDR1 DFQATT, CDR2 SNEGSKA (reference sequence). The CDR3 covers 15 residues. Losses at the gene ends were 2 bases for V and 9 bases for J; bases not matched to a gene: 10. The sequence derives from a human donor who donated a stem cell graft to a child with acute myeloid leukemia. The chain links TRBV20-1 to TRBJ2-1; 10 bases line up with TRBD2. This material consisted of PBMCs from the stem cell graft donor, taken from the stem cell graft. CDR3 in amino acids: CSARSPLAGEGEQFF. The CDR3 bases are TGCAGTGCTAGATCACCGCTAGCGGGAGAGGGTGAGCAGTTCTTC.